The entry that follows covers one T cell receptor beta chain sequence. Its antigen remains unknown. Method: immunoSEQ multiplex PCR; TCRdb's copy keeps in-frame clones and lacks some. The table includes roughly 850,000 clones, just over 95% detected once. The data were taken from a study of shared clonotypes between healthy human individuals. Study-wide findings and caveats: Few donors limited the genetic and exposure-history diversity represented. Compared with memory subsets, naive subsets generally had larger estimated richness. Only blood was sampled, and tissue TCR repertoires likely differ from blood ones.

Germline V gene data show CDR1 as SEHNR and CDR2 as FQNEAQ (reference sequence). CDR3 length: 14 amino acids. Trimming took off 2 bases at V and 5 bases at J, with 13 bases between the two ends. CD8 cells classed as naive were CD45RO-negative and positively selected for CCR7, excluding terminally differentiated effector memory CD45RA+ cells. Everyone who donated was a Caucasian adult who lived in Nashville, Tennessee. Sequencing was carried out using naive CD8+ T cells sorted from blood. The V and J genes are TRBV7-9 and TRBJ2-7, with a tentative D call TRBD1 (6 bases). The receptor was isolated from a man younger than 45 in good health. Here the CDR3 reads CASSLSAGAHEQYF. CDR3 DNA sequence: TGTGCCAGCAGCTTAAGTGCAGGGGCCCACGAGCAGTACTTC.